The clone carrying this T cell receptor beta chain was counted only a few times. Amplification yielded TCR beta CDR3 regions, with RNA transcripts as the source. First-round RT-PCR with HTBI primers amplified the TCR CDR3 region. From the multiplex PCR reads, TCRdb called clonotypes with MiXCR, one entry per CDR3 protein. The sample lists approximately 640,000 distinct CDR3 sequences; roughly 16% were seen once. The sample is drawn from a study of T cells in Graves' hyperthyroidism and ophthalmopathy. Germline V gives CDR1 LNHNV, CDR2 YYDKDF (reference sequence). Unmatched junction bases numbered 9, after V lost 1 base and J lost 7 bases. This CDR3 is 16 amino acids long. Investigators excluded patients with uncontrolled infection, other autoimmune disease, pregnancy or lactation.

The gene calls are TRBV15 and TRBJ1-5, with TRBD1 matching 8 bases. Sequenced input: blood. The receptor's source is a woman younger than 45 with Graves' hyperthyroidism. The CDR3 loop reads CATSRVPDREDQPQHF. The CDR3 DNA sequence: TGTGCCACCAGCAGAGTACCGGACAGGGAGGACCAGCCCCAGCATTTT.